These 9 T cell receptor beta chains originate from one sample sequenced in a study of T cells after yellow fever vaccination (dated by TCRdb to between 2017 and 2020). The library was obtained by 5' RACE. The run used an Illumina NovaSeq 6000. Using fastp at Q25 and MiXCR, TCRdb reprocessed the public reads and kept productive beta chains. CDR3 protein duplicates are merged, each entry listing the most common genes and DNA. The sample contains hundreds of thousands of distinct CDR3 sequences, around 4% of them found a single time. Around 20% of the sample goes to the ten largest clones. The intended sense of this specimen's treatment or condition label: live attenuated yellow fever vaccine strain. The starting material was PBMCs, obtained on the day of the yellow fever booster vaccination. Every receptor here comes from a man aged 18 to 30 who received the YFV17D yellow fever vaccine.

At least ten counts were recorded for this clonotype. CDR3 protein: CATSANLAGGPQNIQYF. CDR3 DNA sequence: TGTGCCACCAGCGCCAATCTAGCGGGGGGGCCCCAAAACATTCAGTACTTC. V gene TRBV15 combines with J gene TRBJ2-4; 12 bases fit TRBD2. CDR1 LNHNV and CDR2 YYDKDF come from the germline V gene (reference sequence). V trimming: 5 bases; J trimming: 5 bases; junction bases outside the gene matches: 10. The CDR3 extends over 17 amino acids.

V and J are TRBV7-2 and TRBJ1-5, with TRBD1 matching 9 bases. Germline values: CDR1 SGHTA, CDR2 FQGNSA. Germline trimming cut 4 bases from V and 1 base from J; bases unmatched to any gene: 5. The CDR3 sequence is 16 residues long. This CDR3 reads CASSSQGAGSNQPQHF. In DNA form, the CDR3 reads TGTGCCAGCAGCTCACAGGGGGCGGGAAGCAATCAGCCCCAGCATTTT.

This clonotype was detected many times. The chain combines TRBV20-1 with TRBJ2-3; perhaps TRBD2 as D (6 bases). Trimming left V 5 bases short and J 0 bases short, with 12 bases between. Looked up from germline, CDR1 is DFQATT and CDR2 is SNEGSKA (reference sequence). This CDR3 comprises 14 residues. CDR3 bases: TGCAGTGCTTCCGGGACTTCTAGCACAGATACGCAGTATTTT. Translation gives CSASGTSSTDTQYF.

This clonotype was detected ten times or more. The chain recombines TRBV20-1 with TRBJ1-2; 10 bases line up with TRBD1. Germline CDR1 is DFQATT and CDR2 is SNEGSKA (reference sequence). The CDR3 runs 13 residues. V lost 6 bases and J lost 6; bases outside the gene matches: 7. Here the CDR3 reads CSAPGTGVDGYTF. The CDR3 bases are TGCAGTGCACCCGGGACAGGGGTTGATGGCTACACCTTC.

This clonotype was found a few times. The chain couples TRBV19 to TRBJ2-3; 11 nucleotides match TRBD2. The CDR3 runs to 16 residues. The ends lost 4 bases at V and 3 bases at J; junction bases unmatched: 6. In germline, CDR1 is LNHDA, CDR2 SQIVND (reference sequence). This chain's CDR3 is CASSRTSGGWTDTQYF. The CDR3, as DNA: TGTGCCAGTAGTAGAACTAGCGGGGGTTGGACAGATACGCAGTATTTT.

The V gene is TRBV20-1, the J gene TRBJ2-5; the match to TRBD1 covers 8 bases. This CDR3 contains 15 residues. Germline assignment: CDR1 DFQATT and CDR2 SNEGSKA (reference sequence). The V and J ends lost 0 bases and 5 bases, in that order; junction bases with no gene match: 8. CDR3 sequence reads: CSAREGQEVGETQYF. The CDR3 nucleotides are TGCAGTGCTAGAGAGGGACAGGAGGTGGGGGAGACCCAGTACTTC.

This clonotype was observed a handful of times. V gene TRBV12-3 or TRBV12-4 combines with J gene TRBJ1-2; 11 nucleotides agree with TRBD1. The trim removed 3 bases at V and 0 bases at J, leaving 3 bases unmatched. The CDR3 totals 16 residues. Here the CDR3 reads CASSFGTGGSNYGYTF. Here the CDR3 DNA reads TGTGCCAGCAGTTTTGGGACAGGGGGGTCTAACTATGGCTACACCTTC.

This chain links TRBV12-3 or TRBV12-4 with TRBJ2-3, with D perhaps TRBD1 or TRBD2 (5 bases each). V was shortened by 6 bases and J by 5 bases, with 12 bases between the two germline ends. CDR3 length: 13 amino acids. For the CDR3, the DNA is TGTGCCAGCAGGCCCACGAGGGGAGATACGCAGTATTTT. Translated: CASRPTRGDTQYF.

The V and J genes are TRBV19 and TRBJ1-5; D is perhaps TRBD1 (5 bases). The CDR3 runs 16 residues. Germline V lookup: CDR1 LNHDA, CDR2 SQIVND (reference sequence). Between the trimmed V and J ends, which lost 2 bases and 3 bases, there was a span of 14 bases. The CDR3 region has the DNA TGTGCCAGTAGTATAACACGGGACGGAAACAATCAGCCCCAGCATTTT. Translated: CASSITRDGNNQPQHF.